One and the same sample provided the 25 T cell receptor beta chains below, sequenced in a study of T cell responses to AZD1222 COVID-19 vaccine. Some clones are missing from TCRdb's copy, which holds only in-frame ones; the method was immunoSEQ multiplex PCR. This sample has some 150,000 clones, with roughly 91% found just once. The sample in question was peripheral blood, obtained 28 days after the second AZD1222 dose. The receptor set was obtained from an adult who received the AZD1222 COVID-19 vaccine.

The chain joins TRBV20-1 to TRBJ1-1; D gene ambiguous. Germline V gene lookup returns CDR1 DFQATT and CDR2 SNEGSKA (reference sequence). V dropped 4 bases and J dropped 6 bases, with 9 bases sitting between them. There are 11 residues in the CDR3. This CDR3 is CSATGFSEAFF. CDR3 sequence (DNA): TGCAGTGCTACAGGTTTTTCTGAAGCTTTCTTT.

CDR3 in DNA: TGTGCCAGCAGCTTAGGTGACAGGGAGAATTCACCCCTCCACTTT. Translated: CASSLGDRENSPLHF. The chain couples TRBV7-9 to TRBJ1-6; 7 bases line up with TRBD1. Trimming at V came to 1 base and at J to 7 bases, leaving 4 bases not matched to a gene. This CDR3 has 15 residues. Germline assignment: CDR1 SEHNR and CDR2 FQNEAQ (reference sequence).

The DNA of the CDR3 is TGTGCCAGCAGCTTCGACAGGGTGAGAGCTTTCTTT. This sequence encodes CASSFDRVRAFF. The rearrangement uses TRBV7-8 and TRBJ1-1, with TRBD1 identical over 7 bases. V gave up 3 bases and J gave up 10 bases; unmatched junction bases: 5. Germline V gene sequence: CDR1 SGHVS, CDR2 FQNEAQ. This CDR3 has 12 amino acids.

The CDR3 spells CASSLGSGTGNTEAFF. CDR3 bases: TGCGCCAGCAGCTTGGGATCCGGGACAGGAAACACTGAAGCTTTCTTT. The chain links TRBV5-1 to TRBJ1-1, with 8 bases matching TRBD1. CDR1 and CDR2 (germline): SGHRS, YFSETQ. The CDR3 extends over 16 amino acids. V was clipped by 0 bases and J by 2 bases; unmatched bases: 6.

The chain joins TRBV6-5 to TRBJ1-6, with D perhaps matching TRBD1 (5 bases). The V end was cut by 0 bases, the J end by 7 bases, with 10 bases between. Germline V gene data show CDR1 as MNHEY and CDR2 as SVGAGI. The CDR3 has 15 residues. For the CDR3, the DNA is TGTGCCAGCAGTTACTCGAAGTCAGGGAATTCACCCCTCCACTTT. This gives the protein CASSYSKSGNSPLHF.

The chain's CDR3 is CANPPAGASSYTF. CDR3 DNA sequence: TGTGCCAACCCCCCGGCGGGGGCGAGCAGCTACACCTTC. The V gene is TRBV11-2, the J gene TRBJ1-2; D possibly corresponds to TRBD1 (6 bases). Trimming took off 10 bases at V and 9 bases at J, with 21 bases between the two ends. The CDR3 runs to 13 residues. Germline V gives CDR1 SGHAT, CDR2 FQNNGV. Based on the CDR3 plus reference TRBV11-2 and TRBJ1-2, the full variable domain is EAGVAQSPRYKIIEKRQSVAFWCNPISGHATLYWYQQILGQGPKLLIQFQNNGVVDDSQLPKDRFSAERLKGVDSTLKIQPAKLEDSAVYLCANPPAGASSYTFGSGTRLTVV.

This sequence joins TRBV7-3 and TRBJ2-7; tentative D call: TRBD2 (5 bases). The V and J ends lost 5 bases and 3 bases respectively, with 11 bases between them. Germline values: CDR1 SGHTA, CDR2 FQGTGA. The CDR3 runs to 13 residues. The CDR3 nucleotides read TGTGCCAGCAGCCCGGGATTGGGCTACGAGCAGTACTTC. This encodes CASSPGLGYEQYF.

The chain links TRBV6-5 to TRBJ1-2; D is unclear. Trimming took off 0 bases at V and 10 bases at J, with 12 bases between the two ends. The CDR3 is 13 amino acids. CDR1 is MNHEY and CDR2 is SVGAGI in the germline V gene. The CDR3 spells CASSYSAGLDYTF. The CDR3 nucleotides read TGTGCCAGCAGTTACTCAGCAGGTTTGGACTACACCTTC.

The rearrangement links TRBV9 to TRBJ1-6, with D uncertain. Looked up from germline, CDR1 is SGDLS and CDR2 is YYNGEE. The V and J ends lost 6 bases and 9 bases respectively, with 13 bases between them. The CDR3 is made up of 13 amino acids. The chain's CDR3 is CASNMVVGSPLHF. The CDR3 DNA follows: TGTGCCAGCAATATGGTTGTGGGTTCACCCCTCCACTTT.

This clone has only one observation. This sequence joins TRBV15 and TRBJ2-1; D is unresolved. This CDR3 spans 15 amino acids. V lost 1 base, J lost 0 bases, and 7 bases lay in between. Germline assignment: CDR1 LNHNV and CDR2 YYDKDF (reference sequence). CDR3 coding DNA: TGTGCCACCAGCAGAGTTTCTAGCTCCTACAATGAGCAGTTCTTC. Translating gives CATSRVSSSYNEQFF.

J is TRBJ2-5 and V is TRBV5-4, with D possibly called TRBD1 or TRBD2 (6 bases each). The CDR3 consists of 15 residues. V lost 7 bases to trimming and J lost 1 base, with 17 bases between them. The germline gives CDR1 SGHNT, CDR2 YYREEE (reference sequence). The CDR3 here is CASVDRQGGQETQYF. The CDR3 DNA is TGTGCCAGCGTAGACAGGCAGGGAGGCCAAGAGACCCAGTACTTC.

The chain joins TRBV19 to TRBJ1-2; D is undetermined. Germline CDR1 LNHDA, CDR2 SQIVND (reference sequence). The CDR3 runs to 15 residues. The V and J ends lost 2 bases and 0 bases respectively, with 10 bases between them. This CDR3 reads CASSISGRANYGYTF. The CDR3 region has the DNA TGTGCCAGTAGTATATCCGGGAGGGCTAACTATGGCTACACCTTC. The whole variable domain, remainder taken from reference TRBV19 and TRBJ1-2, is DGGITQSPKYLFRKEGQNVTLSCEQNLNHDAMYWYRQDPGQGLRLIYYSQIVNDFQKGDIAEGYSVSREKKESFPLTVTSAQKNPTAFYLCASSISGRANYGYTFGSGTRLTVV.

The CDR3 loop is CASSLGAGKPNTEAFF. As DNA, the CDR3 is TGTGCCAGCAGCTTAGGTGCGGGGAAACCGAACACTGAAGCTTTCTTT. V and J are TRBV7-2 and TRBJ1-1; D uncertain. This CDR3 has 16 amino acids. Germline V gene data show CDR1 as SGHTA and CDR2 as FQGNSA. The V end was cut by 1 base, the J end by 1 base, with 13 bases between.

DNA of the CDR3: TGTGCCAGCAGTGAACCTCGGGGGGGACTAGCGGGAGGGGGCACCGGGGAGCTGTTTTTT. Translated: CASSEPRGGLAGGGTGELFF. The chain combines TRBV6-1 with TRBJ2-2; the match to TRBD2 covers 16 bases. CDR3 length equals 20 residues. Germline assignment: CDR1 MNHNS and CDR2 SASEGT. The trim removed 2 bases at V and 4 bases at J, leaving 10 bases unmatched.

The CDR3 DNA reads TGTGCCAGCAGCCTTGGATCGTATTCTAACTATGGCTACACCTTC. It encodes CASSLGSYSNYGYTF. The gene calls are TRBV6-2 or TRBV6-3 and TRBJ1-2; D not resolved. Trimming removed 6 bases at V and 0 bases at J, with 14 bases between. CDR1 is MNHEY and CDR2 is SVGEGT in the germline V gene. The CDR3 loop spans 15 amino acids.

V gene TRBV5-1 combines with J gene TRBJ1-1; maybe TRBD1 (5 bases). The CDR3 runs 13 residues. Trimming took 5 bases from V and 0 from J, leaving 8 bases between them. CDR1 and CDR2 from the germline V gene are SGHRS and YFSETQ. CDR3 nucleotide sequence: TGCGCCAGCAGTGAAGGGGTGAACACTGAAGCTTTCTTT. Translated: CASSEGVNTEAFF.

The chain has TRBV11-3 and TRBJ1-5; the D is unclear. The germline V gene has CDR1 SGHNT and CDR2 YENEEA. Trimming shortened V by 1 base and J by 0 bases, and 7 bases separated the two germline ends. The CDR3 consists of 15 residues. CDR3 sequence (DNA): TGTGCCAGCAGCTTAGGGCCGTTTAGCAATCAGCCCCAGCATTTT. Protein: CASSLGPFSNQPQHF.

This chain joins TRBV2 and TRBJ2-3; unclear D gene. V was cut by 0 bases and J by 6 bases, with 4 bases left in between. The CDR3 is 12 amino acids. Germline V gives CDR1 SNHLY, CDR2 FYNNEI. DNA for the CDR3: TGTGCCAGCAGTGAAGCGGGGGATACGCAGTATTTT. Protein product: CASSEAGDTQYF.

V gene TRBV4-1 combines with J gene TRBJ1-2; D perhaps matches TRBD1 (5 bases). From germline, CDR1 is MGHRA and CDR2 YSYEKL. The length of the CDR3 is 19 residues. With 0 bases removed from V and 7 bases from J, the gap between germline ends came to 27 bases. The DNA of the CDR3 is TGCGCCAGCAGCCAAGATTTCCCCCTAACCCGGGGGGTTAAGGGTGGCTACACCTTC. Its protein is CASSQDFPLTRGVKGGYTF.

The chain employs TRBV29-1 and TRBJ2-3; D is uncertain. The CDR3 sequence is 13 residues long. From germline, CDR1 is SQVTM and CDR2 ANQGSEA. Trimming removed 7 bases from V and 0 bases from J, with 11 bases in between. CDR3 loop: CSAPGVSTDTQYF. The DNA of the CDR3 is TGCAGCGCCCCCGGAGTTAGCACAGATACGCAGTATTTT.

This chain links TRBV9 with TRBJ1-2, with D unclear. Germline CDR1 and CDR2: SGDLS and YYNGEE. V dropped 4 bases and J dropped 0 bases, with 7 bases sitting between them. The CDR3 sequence is 13 residues long. CDR3 sequence reads: CASSPMANYGYTF. CDR3 sequence (DNA): TGTGCCAGCAGCCCCATGGCTAACTATGGCTACACCTTC.

The J gene is TRBJ1-5, the V gene TRBV19; D gene unclear. Germline values: CDR1 LNHDA, CDR2 SQIVND (reference sequence). V lost 6 bases and J 4 bases, leaving 13 bases between the germline ends. The CDR3 has 14 amino acids. The CDR3 DNA reads as TGTGCCAGTAGCAACCAGCGGGATAATCAGCCCCAGCATTTT. Protein sequence: CASSNQRDNQPQHF.

The chain is built from TRBV9 and TRBJ2-1; either TRBD1 or TRBD2 may supply D (6 bases each). The germline V and J ends were trimmed by 0 bases and 4 bases, with 11 bases remaining between them. The germline gives CDR1 SGDLS, CDR2 YYNGEE. This CDR3 region has 15 residues. CDR3 residues: CASSVDGGHYNEQFF. CDR3 in DNA: TGTGCCAGCAGCGTAGACGGGGGCCATTACAATGAGCAGTTCTTC. Supplemented by reference TRBV9 and TRBJ2-1, the full variable domain reads DSGVTQTPKHLITATGQRVTLRCSPRSGDLSVYWYQQSLDQGLQFLIQYYNGEERAKGNILERFSAQQFPDLHSELNLSSLELGDSALYFCASSVDGGHYNEQFFGPGTRLTVL.

The chain has TRBV9 and TRBJ2-5; 7 bases line up with TRBD1. The CDR3 length is 15 residues. The trim removed 3 bases at V and 5 bases at J, leaving 10 bases unmatched. Germline values: CDR1 SGDLS, CDR2 YYNGEE. CDR3 DNA sequence: TGTGCCAGCAGCGCCTGGAAGGGGGCCGGGGAGACCCAGTACTTC. Translated: CASSAWKGAGETQYF.

The V call is TRBV2, the J call TRBJ2-2; D remains unclear. The CDR3 is 13 amino acids. The V end lost 4 bases, the J end lost 3 bases, and 6 bases lay between the germline ends. Germline values: CDR1 SNHLY, CDR2 FYNNEI. CDR3 nucleotides: TGTGCCAGCAGTGGGGCGGACACCGGGGAGCTGTTTTTT. Protein product: CASSGADTGELFF.